This section outlines one TCR beta chain sequence together with its context. The data stem from a study of blood T cell repertoires in COVID-19. Looking at the study overall: Samples came from the United States, Italy and Spain, spanning acute and convalescent COVID-19. PBMCs, B-cell-depleted T cells, or T cells were the source of the cDNA or gDNA that made up the material.

In the authors' workflow: Estimated nucleated cell counts came from reference gene primer amplification. Libraries were prepared by immunoSEQ multiplex PCR; TCRdb keeps only in-frame clonotypes and omits some of them. The V and J calls and clone size are taken from that table; D and trimming were inferred from the DNA. In the table there are under 150,000 clones, over 80% of which are singletons. The receptor was derived from a woman in her forties with active or convalescent COVID-19. The sample was peripheral blood.

The CDR3 region is CASSYSVGGNEQFF. As DNA, the CDR3 is TGTGCCAGCAGTTACTCGGTCGGGGGGAATGAGCAGTTCTTC. The chain uses TRBV6-5 and TRBJ2-1; 7 bases agree with TRBD2. With V trimmed by 0 bases and J by 7 bases, 3 bases remained unmatched. The CDR3 has 14 residues. Germline CDR1 is MNHEY and CDR2 is SVGAGI.